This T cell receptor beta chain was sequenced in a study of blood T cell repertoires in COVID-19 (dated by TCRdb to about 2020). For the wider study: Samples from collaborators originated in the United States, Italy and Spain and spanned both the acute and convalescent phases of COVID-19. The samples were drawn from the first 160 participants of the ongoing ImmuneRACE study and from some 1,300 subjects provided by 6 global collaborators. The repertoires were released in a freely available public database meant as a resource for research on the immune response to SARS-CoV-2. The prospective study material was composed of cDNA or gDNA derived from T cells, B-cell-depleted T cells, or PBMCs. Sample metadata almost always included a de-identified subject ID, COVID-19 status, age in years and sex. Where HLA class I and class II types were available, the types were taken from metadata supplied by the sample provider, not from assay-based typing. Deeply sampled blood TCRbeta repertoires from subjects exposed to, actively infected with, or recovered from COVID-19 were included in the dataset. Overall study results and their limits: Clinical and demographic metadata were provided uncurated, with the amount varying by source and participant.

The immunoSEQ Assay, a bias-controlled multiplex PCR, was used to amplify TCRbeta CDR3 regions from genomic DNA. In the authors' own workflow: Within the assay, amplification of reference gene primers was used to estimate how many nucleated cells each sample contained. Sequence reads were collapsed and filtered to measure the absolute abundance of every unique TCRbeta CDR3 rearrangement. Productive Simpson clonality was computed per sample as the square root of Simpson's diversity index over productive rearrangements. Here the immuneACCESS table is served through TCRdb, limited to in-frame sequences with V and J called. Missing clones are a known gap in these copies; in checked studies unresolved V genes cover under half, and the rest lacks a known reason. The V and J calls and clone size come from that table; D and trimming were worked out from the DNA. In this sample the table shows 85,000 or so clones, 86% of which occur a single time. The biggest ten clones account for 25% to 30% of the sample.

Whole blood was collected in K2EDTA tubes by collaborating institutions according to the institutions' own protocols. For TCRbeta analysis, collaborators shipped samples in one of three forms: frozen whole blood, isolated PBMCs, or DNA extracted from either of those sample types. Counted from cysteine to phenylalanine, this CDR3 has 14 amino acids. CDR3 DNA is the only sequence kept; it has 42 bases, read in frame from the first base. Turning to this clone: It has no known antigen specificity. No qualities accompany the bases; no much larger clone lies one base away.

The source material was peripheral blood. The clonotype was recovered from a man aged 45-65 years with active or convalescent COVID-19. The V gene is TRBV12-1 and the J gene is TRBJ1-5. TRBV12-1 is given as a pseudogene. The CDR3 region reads CASFWYGGNQPQHF. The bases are TGTGCCAGCTTCTGGTACGGGGGCAATCAGCCCCAGCATTTT.